A single sample is the source of the 21 T cell receptor beta chains below, sequenced in a study of blood T cells in healthy people across ages. The second PCR ran about 6 to 11 cycles with a sample-barcoded 5' primer and J-beta primers. A single record per CDR3 protein comes from TCRdb applying MiXCR to the 5' RACE reads. The sample contains about 1.4 million distinct CDR3 sequences, around 59% of which appear only once. Sequencing was performed on blood. These TCRs come from a man aged 18 to 29 in good health.

The rearrangement uses TRBV15 and TRBJ2-7, with D maybe TRBD2 (5 bases). From germline, CDR1 is LNHNV and CDR2 YYDKDF (reference sequence). CDR3 size: 16 residues. Trimming left V 3 bases short and J 2 bases short, with 17 bases between. The CDR3 sequence: CATSRTGGFNTYEQYF. For the CDR3, the DNA is TGTGCCACCAGCAGGACTGGCGGGTTTAATACCTACGAGCAGTACTTC.

V usage is TRBV27 and J usage is TRBJ2-6; D call uncertain. Looked up from germline, CDR1 is MNHEY and CDR2 is SMNVEV (reference sequence). V was cut by 4 bases and J by 4 bases, with 8 bases left in between. The CDR3 sequence is 14 residues long. The CDR3 loop reads CASSYVPGANVLTF. Written as DNA, the CDR3 is TGTGCCAGCAGTTACGTGCCGGGGGCCAACGTCCTGACTTTC.

This chain connects TRBV30 to TRBJ2-1, with 10 bases fitting TRBD1. Trimming removed 5 bases from V and 8 bases from J; junction bases left unmatched: 12. CDR1 GTSNPN and CDR2 SVGIG come from the germline V gene (reference sequence). The CDR3 consists of 15 residues. The CDR3 nucleotides are TGTGCCTGGGATACGGGACAGGGGTCCGGGGATGAGCAGTTCTTC. Its translation: CAWDTGQGSGDEQFF.

The chain joins TRBV29-1 to TRBJ2-1; either TRBD1 or TRBD2 may supply D (5 bases each). The V end was cut by 5 bases, the J end by 9 bases, with 11 bases between. CDR1 is SQVTM, CDR2 ANQGSEA, per germline. This CDR3 contains 11 residues. CDR3 region: CSVLGDGEQFF. The DNA of the CDR3 is TGCAGCGTTTTAGGGGACGGTGAGCAGTTCTTC.

This clonotype has a handful of counts. V and J are TRBV12-5 and TRBJ2-6; D unresolved. Germline CDR1 reads LGHNT; CDR2 reads FRNRAP. The CDR3 loop spans 16 amino acids. Trimming shortened V by 6 bases and J by 4 bases, and 16 bases separated the two germline ends. In DNA form, the CDR3 reads TGTGCTAGTGGCCAAGACATAAGAACGGGGGCCAACGTCCTGACTTTC. Translating it yields CASGQDIRTGANVLTF. The whole variable domain, filled in from reference TRBV12-5 and TRBJ2-6, reads DARVTQTPRHKVTEMGQEVTMRCQPILGHNTVFWYRQTMMQGLELLAYFRNRAPLDDSGMPKDRFSAEMPDATLATLKIQPSEPRDSAVYFCASGQDIRTGANVLTFGAGSRLTVL.

The rearrangement links TRBV20-1 to TRBJ1-1; 8 bases line up with TRBD1. This CDR3 is 14 amino acids long. Germline values: CDR1 DFQATT, CDR2 SNEGSKA (reference sequence). V gave up 3 bases and J gave up 4 bases; unmatched junction bases: 7. Here the CDR3 DNA reads TGCAGTGCTAGGACAGGGGCAGGTAGCACTGAAGCTTTCTTT. Its protein is CSARTGAGSTEAFF.

This chain joins TRBV20-1 and TRBJ2-4; 10 nucleotides match TRBD2. CDR1 and CDR2 from the germline V gene are DFQATT and SNEGSKA (reference sequence). The length of the CDR3 is 17 residues. J lost 8 bases, V lost 0 bases, and 13 bases had no gene match. The CDR3 DNA reads TGCAGTGCTAGAGATGAGTCACCTAGCGGGAGATGGGACATTCAGTACTTC. It codes for CSARDESPSGRWDIQYF.

The V and J genes are TRBV28 and TRBJ2-1; TRBD2 matches at 11 bases. Looked up from germline, CDR1 is MDHEN and CDR2 is SYDVKM. The J segment lost 7 bases and the V segment lost 10 bases, leaving 9 bases of the junction unmatched. The CDR3 covers 14 residues. The CDR3 region has the DNA TGTGCCATAAAGATAGCGGGGGGGCCAAATGAGCAGTTCTTC. Residues: CAIKIAGGPNEQFF.

V and J are TRBV2 and TRBJ1-2, with 7 bases identical to TRBD1. Per the germline V gene, CDR1 is SNHLY and CDR2 is FYNNEI. The CDR3 consists of 15 residues. The V segment lost 7 bases and the J segment 8 bases; nucleotides outside the gene matches: 16. CDR3 in amino acids: CASTQGTGARAGYTF. The CDR3 DNA is TGTGCCAGCACCCAAGGTACAGGGGCTAGAGCAGGCTACACCTTC.

The J gene is TRBJ1-2, the V gene TRBV20-1; TRBD1 matches 7 bases. The germline V gene encodes CDR1 DFQATT and CDR2 SNEGSKA (reference sequence). V lost 3 bases and J lost 5; bases outside the gene matches: 21. This CDR3 is 18 amino acids long. The CDR3 bases are TGCAGTGCTAGGCCCTTTTCCGGGACAGTGCGGTCCCTTTATGGCTACACCTTC. This sequence encodes CSARPFSGTVRSLYGYTF.

The sample holds a few counts of this clonotype. The chain recombines TRBV29-1 with TRBJ2-5; D remains unclear. The CDR3 spans 11 residues. V lost 6 bases, J lost 5 bases, and 10 bases lay in between. From germline, CDR1 is SQVTM and CDR2 ANQGSEA. The CDR3 here is CSVRVWETQYF. In DNA form, the CDR3 reads TGCAGCGTCCGGGTGTGGGAGACCCAGTACTTC.

The rearrangement links TRBV7-2 to TRBJ2-3; D remains ambiguous. Trimming removed 2 bases at V and 0 bases at J, with 12 bases between. The V gene's germline CDR1 is SGHTA and CDR2 FQGNSA. The CDR3 contains 16 residues. CDR3 in amino acids: CASSLWTAPSTDTQYF. In DNA, the CDR3 is TGTGCCAGCAGCTTATGGACCGCGCCTAGCACAGATACGCAGTATTTT. Full variable domain (outside the CDR3, taken from reference TRBV7-2 and TRBJ2-3): GAGVSQSPSNKVTEKGKDVELRCDPISGHTALYWYRQSLGQGLEFLIYFQGNSAPDKSGLPSDRFSAERTGGSVSTLTIQRTQQEDSAVYLCASSLWTAPSTDTQYFGPGTRLTVL.

This chain links TRBV6-2 or TRBV6-3 with TRBJ2-3; 13 bases agree with TRBD2. Unmatched junction bases numbered 2, after V lost 5 bases and J lost 6 bases. This CDR3 comprises 14 residues. Germline V gene data show CDR1 as MNHEY and CDR2 as SVGEGT. CDR3 sequence reads: CASSETSGGDTQYF. The CDR3 DNA reads as TGTGCCAGCAGTGAGACTAGCGGGGGGGATACGCAGTATTTT.

This clonotype appeared once. The chain employs TRBV7-6 and TRBJ2-3; D assignment may be TRBD1 or TRBD2 (5 bases each). The CDR3 extends over 15 amino acids. The germline gives CDR1 SGHVS, CDR2 FNYEAQ. V lost 0 bases and J lost 10, with 17 bases in between. CDR3 bases: TGTGCCAGCAGCTTAGCCGAGAATGGGGGTCACCCGCAGTATTTT. This translates into CASSLAENGGHPQYF.

V is TRBV6-5 and J is TRBJ2-7, with 8 bases aligning to TRBD1. CDR3 length equals 13 residues. CDR1 is MNHEY, CDR2 SVGAGI, per germline. V shed 6 bases and J 6 bases; nucleotides not matched to a gene: 7. The CDR3 sequence: CASRIQGAGEQYF. CDR3 nucleotides: TGTGCCAGCAGAATCCAGGGGGCGGGCGAGCAGTACTTC.

This chain links TRBV4-1 with TRBJ1-5, with D possibly TRBD1 on 6 matching bases. The V end was cut by 0 bases, the J end by 5 bases, with 23 bases between. Germline CDR1 and CDR2: MGHRA and YSYEKL. The CDR3 is made up of 19 amino acids. CDR3 sequence reads: CASSQDPSTLRGGDQPQHF. In nucleotides, the CDR3 is TGCGCCAGCAGCCAAGACCCCTCGACGCTCAGGGGAGGTGATCAGCCCCAGCATTTT.

The rearrangement uses TRBV29-1 and TRBJ1-2; no clear D. Germline CDR1 reads SQVTM; CDR2 reads ANQGSEA. Trimming took off 6 bases at V and 0 bases at J, with 17 bases between the two ends. The CDR3 has 15 amino acids. Here the CDR3 DNA reads TGCAGCGTAAAGTGGGCCCGGGCGGCTAACTATGGCTACACCTTC. It translates to CSVKWARAANYGYTF.

This clonotype was counted a few times. This rearrangement joins TRBV20-1 to TRBJ2-7, with 12 bases aligning to TRBD2. The germline CDR1 and CDR2 sequences are DFQATT and SNEGSKA (reference sequence). V lost 0 bases to trimming and J lost 6 bases; unmatched junction nucleotides: 6. CDR3 length: 15 residues. The CDR3 spells CSARDSLAGGPEQYF. The CDR3 DNA is TGCAGTGCTAGAGATTCACTAGCGGGGGGTCCCGAGCAGTACTTC.

Note on this clonotype: A junction boundary mismatches the germline segment, possibly from a read error. The V gene is TRBV5-1, the J gene TRBJ2-1; D may be TRBD1 or TRBD2 (5 bases each). This CDR3 has 12 residues. The germline V gene encodes CDR1 SGHRS and CDR2 YFSETQ. As DNA, the CDR3 is TGCGCCAGCAGGAGGGGAACGGATGAGCAGTCCTTC. This encodes CASRRGTDEQSF.

This clonotype has only a few counts. The V call is TRBV27, the J call TRBJ2-7; D remains ambiguous. This CDR3 has 13 amino acids. Between the trimmed V and J ends, which lost 2 bases and 2 bases, there was a span of 7 bases. Germline V gene lookup returns CDR1 MNHEY and CDR2 SMNVEV (reference sequence). CDR3 coding DNA: TGTGCCAGCAGTTTAAATACGGCCTACGAGCAGTACTTC. Amino acid sequence: CASSLNTAYEQYF.

This clonotype was counted a few times. The chain's CDR3 is CASKRTWITYEQYF. The CDR3 coding sequence is TGCGCCAGCAAACGGACATGGATAACCTACGAGCAGTACTTC. The chain links TRBV5-1 to TRBJ2-7, with a tentative D call TRBD1 (5 bases). There are 14 residues in the CDR3. CDR1 is SGHRS, CDR2 YFSETQ, per germline. V lost 6 bases, J lost 2 bases, and 15 bases lay in between. The entire variable domain, with the rest obtained from reference TRBV5-1 and TRBJ2-7, is as follows: KAGVTQTPRYLIKTRGQQVTLSCSPISGHRSVSWYQQTPGQGLQFLFEYFSETQRNKGNFPGRFSGRQFSNSRSEMNVSTLELGDSALYLCASKRTWITYEQYFGPGTRLTVT.